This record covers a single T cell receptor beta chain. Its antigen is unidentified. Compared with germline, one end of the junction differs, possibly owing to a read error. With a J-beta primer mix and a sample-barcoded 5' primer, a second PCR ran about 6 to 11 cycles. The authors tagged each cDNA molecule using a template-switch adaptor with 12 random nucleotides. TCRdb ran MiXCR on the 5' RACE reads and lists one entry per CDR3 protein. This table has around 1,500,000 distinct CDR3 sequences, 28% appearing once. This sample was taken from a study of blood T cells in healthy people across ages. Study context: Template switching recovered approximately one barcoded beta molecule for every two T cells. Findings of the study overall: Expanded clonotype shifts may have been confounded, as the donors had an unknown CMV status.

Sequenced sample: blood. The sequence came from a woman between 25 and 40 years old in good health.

The CDR3 loop is CVSSSYTGGTQYF. Here the CDR3 DNA reads TGTGTCAGCAGTTCCTACACTGGGGGAACCCAGTACTTC. The chain combines TRBV12-3 or TRBV12-4 with TRBJ2-5; D possibly uses TRBD1 or TRBD2 (5 bases each). The CDR3 is 13 amino acids.